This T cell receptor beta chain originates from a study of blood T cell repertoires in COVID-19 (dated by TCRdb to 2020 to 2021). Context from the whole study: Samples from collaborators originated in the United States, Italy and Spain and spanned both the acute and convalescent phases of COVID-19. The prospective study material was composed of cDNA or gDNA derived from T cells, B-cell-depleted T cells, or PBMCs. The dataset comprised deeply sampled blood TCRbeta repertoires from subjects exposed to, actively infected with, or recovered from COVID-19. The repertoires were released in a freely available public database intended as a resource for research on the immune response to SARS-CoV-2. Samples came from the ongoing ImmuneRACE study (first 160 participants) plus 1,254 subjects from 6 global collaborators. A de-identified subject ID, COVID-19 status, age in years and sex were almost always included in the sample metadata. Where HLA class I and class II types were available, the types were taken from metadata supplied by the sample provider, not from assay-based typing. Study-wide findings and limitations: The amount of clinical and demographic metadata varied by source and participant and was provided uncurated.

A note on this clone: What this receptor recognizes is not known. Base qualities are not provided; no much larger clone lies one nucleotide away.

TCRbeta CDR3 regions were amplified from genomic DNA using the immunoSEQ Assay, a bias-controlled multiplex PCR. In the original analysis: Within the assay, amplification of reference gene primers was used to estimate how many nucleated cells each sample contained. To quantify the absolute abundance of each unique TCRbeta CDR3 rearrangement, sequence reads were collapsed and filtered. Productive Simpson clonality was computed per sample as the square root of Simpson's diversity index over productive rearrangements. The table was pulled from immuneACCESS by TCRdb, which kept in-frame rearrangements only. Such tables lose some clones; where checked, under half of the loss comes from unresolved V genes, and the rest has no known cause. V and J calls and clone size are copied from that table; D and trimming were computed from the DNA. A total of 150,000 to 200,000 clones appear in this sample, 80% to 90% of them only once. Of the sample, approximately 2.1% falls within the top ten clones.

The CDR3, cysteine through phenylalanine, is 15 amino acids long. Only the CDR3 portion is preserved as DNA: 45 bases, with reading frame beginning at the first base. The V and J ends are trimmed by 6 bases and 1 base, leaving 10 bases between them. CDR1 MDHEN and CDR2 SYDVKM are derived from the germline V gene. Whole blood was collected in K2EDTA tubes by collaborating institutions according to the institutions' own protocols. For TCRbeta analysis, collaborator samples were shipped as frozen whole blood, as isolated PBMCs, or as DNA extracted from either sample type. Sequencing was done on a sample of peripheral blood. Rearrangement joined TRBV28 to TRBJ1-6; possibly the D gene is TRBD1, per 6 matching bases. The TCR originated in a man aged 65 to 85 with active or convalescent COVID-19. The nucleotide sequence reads TGTGCCAGCAGCCCGACAGGATCCTATAATTCACCCCTCCACTTT. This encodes CASSPTGSYNSPLHF.